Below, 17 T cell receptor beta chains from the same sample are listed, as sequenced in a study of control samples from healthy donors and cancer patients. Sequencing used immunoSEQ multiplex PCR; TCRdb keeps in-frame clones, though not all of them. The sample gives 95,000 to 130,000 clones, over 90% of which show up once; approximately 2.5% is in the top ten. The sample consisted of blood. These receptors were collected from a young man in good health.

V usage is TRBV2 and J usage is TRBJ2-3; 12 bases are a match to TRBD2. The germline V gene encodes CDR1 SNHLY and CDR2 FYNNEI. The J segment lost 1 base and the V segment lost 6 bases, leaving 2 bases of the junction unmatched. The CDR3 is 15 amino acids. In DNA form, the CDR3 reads TGTGCCAGCAGACGACTAGCGGGGGGCACAGATACGCAGTATTTT. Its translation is CASRRLAGGTDTQYF. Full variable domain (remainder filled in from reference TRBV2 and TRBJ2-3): EPEVTQTPSHQVTQMGQEVILRCVPISNHLYFYWYRQILGQKVEFLVSFYNNEISEKSEIFDDQFSVERPDGSNFTLKIRSTKLEDSAMYFCASRRLAGGTDTQYFGPGTRLTVL.

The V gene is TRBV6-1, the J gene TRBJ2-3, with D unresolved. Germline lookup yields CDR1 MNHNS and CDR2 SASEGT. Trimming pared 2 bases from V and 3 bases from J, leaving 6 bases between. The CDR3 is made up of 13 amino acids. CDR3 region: CASSEPGTDTQYF. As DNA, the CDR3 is TGTGCCAGCAGTGAACCCGGGACAGATACGCAGTATTTT.

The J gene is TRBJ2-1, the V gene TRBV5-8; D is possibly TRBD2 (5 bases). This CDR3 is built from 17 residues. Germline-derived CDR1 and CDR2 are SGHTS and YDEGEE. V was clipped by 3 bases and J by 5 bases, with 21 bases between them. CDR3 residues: CASSSGSAARVDNEQFF. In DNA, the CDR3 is TGTGCCAGCAGCTCGGGTAGCGCGGCCCGGGTGGACAATGAGCAGTTCTTC.

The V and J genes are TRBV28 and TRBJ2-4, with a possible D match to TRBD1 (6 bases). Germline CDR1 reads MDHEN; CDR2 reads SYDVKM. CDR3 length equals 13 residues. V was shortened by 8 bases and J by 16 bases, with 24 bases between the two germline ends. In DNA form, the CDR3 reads TGTGCCAGCGCCTTAACCTTAGGACAGATTAACTACTTC. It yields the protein CASALTLGQINYF.

The CDR3 reads CASIGLGTSGGEETQYF. The CDR3 coding sequence is TGTGCCAGCATTGGATTAGGGACTAGCGGGGGGGAAGAGACCCAGTACTTC. This rearrangement joins TRBV27 to TRBJ2-5; 16 bases line up with TRBD2. V gave up 7 bases and J gave up 3 bases; unmatched junction bases: 8. Germline CDR1 reads MNHEY; CDR2 reads SMNVEV (reference sequence). CDR3 size: 17 residues.

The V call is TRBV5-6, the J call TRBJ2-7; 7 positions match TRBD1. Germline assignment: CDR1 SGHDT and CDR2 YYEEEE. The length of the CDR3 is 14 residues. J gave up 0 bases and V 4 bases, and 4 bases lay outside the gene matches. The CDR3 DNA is TGTGCCAGCAGCCCGGGACAGTCCTCCTACGAGCAGTACTTC. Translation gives CASSPGQSSYEQYF.

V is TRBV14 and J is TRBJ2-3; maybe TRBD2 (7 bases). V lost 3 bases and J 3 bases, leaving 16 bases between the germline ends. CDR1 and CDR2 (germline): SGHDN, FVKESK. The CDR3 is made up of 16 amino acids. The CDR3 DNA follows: TGTGCCAGCAGCCACCGACAGGCGGGGGTTACAGATACGCAGTATTTT. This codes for CASSHRQAGVTDTQYF.

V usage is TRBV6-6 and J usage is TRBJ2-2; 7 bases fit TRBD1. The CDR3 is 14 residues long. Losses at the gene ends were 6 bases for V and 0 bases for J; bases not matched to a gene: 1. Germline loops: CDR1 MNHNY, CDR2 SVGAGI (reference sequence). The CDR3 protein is CASRQGSNTGELFF. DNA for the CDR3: TGTGCCAGCAGACAGGGGTCGAACACCGGGGAGCTGTTTTTT.

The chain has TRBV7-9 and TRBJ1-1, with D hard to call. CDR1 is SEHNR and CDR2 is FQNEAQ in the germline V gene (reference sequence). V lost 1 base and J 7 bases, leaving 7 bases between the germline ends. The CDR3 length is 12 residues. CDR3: CASSLVRGEAFF. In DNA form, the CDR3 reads TGTGCCAGCAGCTTAGTTAGAGGTGAAGCTTTCTTT.

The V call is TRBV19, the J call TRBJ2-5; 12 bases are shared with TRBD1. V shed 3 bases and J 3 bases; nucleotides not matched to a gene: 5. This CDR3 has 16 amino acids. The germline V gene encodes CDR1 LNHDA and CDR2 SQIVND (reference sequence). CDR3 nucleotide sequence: TGTGCCAGTAGTATTAGGGGGACAGGGGGCGAAGAGACCCAGTACTTC. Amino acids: CASSIRGTGGEETQYF.

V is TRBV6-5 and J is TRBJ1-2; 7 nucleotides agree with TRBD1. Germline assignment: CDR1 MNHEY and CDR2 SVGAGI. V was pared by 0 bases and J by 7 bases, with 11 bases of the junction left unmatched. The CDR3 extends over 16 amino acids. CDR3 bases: TGTGCCAGCAGTTACTCCAGGTCGTTAGGGGGCTCTGGCTACACCTTC. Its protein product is CASSYSRSLGGSGYTF.

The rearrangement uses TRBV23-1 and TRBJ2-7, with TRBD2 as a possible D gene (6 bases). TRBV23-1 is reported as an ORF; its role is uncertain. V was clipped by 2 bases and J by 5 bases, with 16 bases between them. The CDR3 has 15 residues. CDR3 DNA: TGCGCCAGCAGTCAAGGCGGGACGGGCAGGAACGAGCAGTACGTC. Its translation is CASSQGGTGRNEQYV.

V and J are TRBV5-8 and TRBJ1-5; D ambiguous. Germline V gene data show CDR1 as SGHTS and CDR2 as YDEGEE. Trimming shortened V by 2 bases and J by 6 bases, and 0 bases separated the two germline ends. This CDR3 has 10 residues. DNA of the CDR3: TGTGCCAGCAGCTTTCAGCCCCAGCATTTT. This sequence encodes CASSFQPQHF.

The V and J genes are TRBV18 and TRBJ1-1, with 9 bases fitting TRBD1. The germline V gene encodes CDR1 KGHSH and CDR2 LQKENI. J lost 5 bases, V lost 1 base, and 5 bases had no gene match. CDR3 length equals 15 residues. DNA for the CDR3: TGTGCCAGCTCACCACAGAAACAGGGGGCAACTGAAGCTTTCTTT. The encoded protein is CASSPQKQGATEAFF.

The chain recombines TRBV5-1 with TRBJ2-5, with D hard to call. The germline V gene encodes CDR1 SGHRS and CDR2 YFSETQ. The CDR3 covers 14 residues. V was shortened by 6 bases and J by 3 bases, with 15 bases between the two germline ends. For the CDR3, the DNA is TGCGCCAGCAAGGTTATTCAGGATAAAGAGACCCAGTACTTC. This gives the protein CASKVIQDKETQYF.

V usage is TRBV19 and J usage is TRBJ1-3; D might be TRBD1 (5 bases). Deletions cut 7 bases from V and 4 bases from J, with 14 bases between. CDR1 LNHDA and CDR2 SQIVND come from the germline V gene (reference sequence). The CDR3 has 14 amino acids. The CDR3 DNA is TGTGCCAGTACTCTCAGGGATGGAGGAAACACCATATATTTT. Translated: CASTLRDGGNTIYF. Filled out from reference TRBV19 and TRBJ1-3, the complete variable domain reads DGGITQSPKYLFRKEGQNVTLSCEQNLNHDAMYWYRQDPGQGLRLIYYSQIVNDFQKGDIAEGYSVSREKKESFPLTVTSAQKNPTAFYLCASTLRDGGNTIYFGEGSWLTVV.

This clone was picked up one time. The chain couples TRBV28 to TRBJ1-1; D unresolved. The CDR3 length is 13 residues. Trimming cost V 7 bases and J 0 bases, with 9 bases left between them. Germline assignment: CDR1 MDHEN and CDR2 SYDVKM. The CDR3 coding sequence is TGTGCCAGCATAGGGCAGTTGAACACTGAAGCTTTCTTT. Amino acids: CASIGQLNTEAFF.